This T cell receptor (beta chain) was captured in a study of T cell responses to AZD1222 COVID-19 vaccine. Assay used: immunoSEQ multiplex PCR; TCRdb lists only in-frame clones, some missing. The sample shows about 120,000 clones, roughly nine tenths of them seen only once. The sample in question was peripheral blood, obtained on day 0 of AZD1222 vaccination. This TCR was recovered from an adult in good health.

CDR3 in amino acids: CASSEAGFEQFF. CDR3 sequence (DNA): TGTGCCAGCAGTGAAGCAGGGTTTGAGCAGTTCTTC. The V and J genes are TRBV6-1 and TRBJ2-1; D unresolved. Trimming pared 0 bases from V and 9 bases from J, leaving 6 bases between. Per the germline V gene, CDR1 is MNHNS and CDR2 is SASEGT. The CDR3 extends over 12 amino acids.